These 9 T cell receptor beta chains originate from one sample sequenced in a study of shared clonotypes between healthy human individuals. Sequenced by immunoSEQ multiplex PCR; TCRdb stores in-frame clones only, minus some. The sample contains 650,000 to 700,000 clones, 90% of which appear only once. Source material: memory CD8+ T cells from PBMCs. Subset noted: CD45RO+ cells pooled with CCR7-negative TemRA cells. The origin of the receptors is a young man in good health. Some clones in this sample may be carry-over from other donors' samples.

The genes are TRBV5-8 and TRBJ1-2; TRBD1 agrees at 11 bases. The CDR3 has 14 residues. The germline V gene encodes CDR1 SGHTS and CDR2 YDEGEE. V lost 3 bases to trimming and J lost 7 bases; unmatched junction nucleotides: 5. The CDR3 protein is CASSYGQGAVGYTF. CDR3 DNA: TGTGCCAGCAGCTACGGACAGGGGGCTGTTGGCTACACCTTC.

The chain employs TRBV28 and TRBJ2-5; TRBD2 is a possible D gene (5 bases). Germline V gives CDR1 MDHEN, CDR2 SYDVKM. V gave up 2 bases and J gave up 2 bases, with 12 bases separating them. The CDR3 length is 15 residues. The CDR3, as DNA: TGTGCCAGCAGTTTAACACTTGGAGGTCAAGAGACCCAGTACTTC. Protein product: CASSLTLGGQETQYF.

This clone was counted only a few times. The chain combines TRBV2 with TRBJ1-2; unclear D gene. V was cut by 1 base and J by 5 bases, with 8 bases left in between. Germline CDR1 is SNHLY and CDR2 is FYNNEI. The CDR3 is 13 residues long. The DNA for the CDR3 is TGTGCCAGCAGTGAAGGCACAATTTATGGCTACACCTTC. Translated: CASSEGTIYGYTF.

The genes are TRBV5-1 and TRBJ2-3; tentatively, D is TRBD1 or TRBD2 (5 bases each). Germline CDR1 reads SGHRS; CDR2 reads YFSETQ. The CDR3 covers 15 residues. Deletions cut 7 bases from V and 2 bases from J, with 17 bases between. DNA for the CDR3: TGCGCCAGCCGCCGTCGGGGCCTTTCCACAGATACGCAGTATTTT. It yields the protein CASRRRGLSTDTQYF.

CDR3 in amino acids: CSAPGGVARMDTQYF. The CDR3 nucleotides read TGCAGCGCGCCGGGAGGGGTCGCGCGGATGGATACGCAGTATTTT. This chain links TRBV29-1 with TRBJ2-3; TRBD2 matches 8 bases. CDR1 is SQVTM and CDR2 is ANQGSEA in the germline V gene. The CDR3 runs to 15 residues. V lost 7 bases to trimming and J lost 6 bases; unmatched junction nucleotides: 15.

V gene TRBV28 combines with J gene TRBJ2-7, with TRBD2 identical over 7 bases. The CDR3 has 13 residues. The trim removed 1 base at V and 11 bases at J, leaving 8 bases unmatched. Germline lookup yields CDR1 MDHEN and CDR2 SYDVKM. CDR3 nucleotides: TGTGCCAGCAGTTTATCCCACGGGGCGGGAGAGTACTTC. This gives the protein CASSLSHGAGEYF.

This clone occurred once. The rearrangement joins TRBV27 to TRBJ1-1; D unclear. Trimming took off 4 bases at V and 4 bases at J, with 13 bases between the two ends. Germline V gene lookup returns CDR1 MNHEY and CDR2 SMNVEV (reference sequence). There are 14 residues in the CDR3. In DNA, the CDR3 is TGTGCCAGCAGTTCCATCCTGGGCGGCACTGAAGCTTTCTTT. It codes for CASSSILGGTEAFF.

The chain uses TRBV7-9 and TRBJ2-1; D possibly corresponds to TRBD2 (6 bases). The germline CDR1 and CDR2 sequences are SEHNR and FQNEAQ (reference sequence). Trimming shortened V by 10 bases and J by 7 bases, and 14 bases separated the two germline ends. This CDR3 comprises 12 residues. CDR3 sequence: CATSGEMNEQFF. CDR3 in DNA: TGTGCCACCTCGGGAGAGATGAATGAGCAGTTCTTC.

CDR3 loop: CASSHLGTGQGLGTEAFF. The CDR3 coding sequence is TGTGCCAGCAGCCACTTGGGCACGGGACAGGGCTTAGGCACTGAAGCTTTCTTT. The rearrangement links TRBV7-9 to TRBJ1-1, with 9 bases lining up with TRBD1. The CDR3 length is 18 residues. Germline V gene data show CDR1 as SEHNR and CDR2 as FQNEAQ (reference sequence). V gave up 5 bases and J gave up 4 bases; unmatched junction bases: 17.